The rows below give T cell receptor beta chains drawn from one sample of a study of T cell responses to AZD1222 COVID-19 vaccine. Repertoires were generated with immunoSEQ multiplex PCR, while TCRdb's copy carries only in-frame clones and drops some. Of 110,000 or so clones in the sample, about 86% are singletons; the top ten hold about 3.5%. This sample comprised peripheral blood, obtained on day 0 of AZD1222 vaccination. These receptors were obtained from an adult in good health. Each CDR3 is given with its conserved first and last residue. The order of the fields is V gene, D gene, clone size, J gene, CDR3 DNA, CDR3 protein. The D gene is left open where the match is weak. Part of the rows lack a size; the others show once, few, many or a class for expanded clones.

>TRBV7-8|NA|NA|TRBJ2-7
TGTGCCAGCAGCTTAGCCTCCGGGTCCTCCTACGAGCAGTACTTC
CASSLASGSSYEQYF
>TRBV7-9|NA|NA|TRBJ1-1
TGTGCCAGCAGCTCGACAGCTGACGCTGAAGCTTTCTTT
CASSSTADAEAFF
>TRBV30|NA|NA|TRBJ1-4
TGTGCCTGGAGAGAGAGGTGGCAGACTAATGAAAAACTGTTTTTT
CAWRERWQTNEKLFF
>TRBV21-1|NA|NA|TRBJ1-1
TGTGCCAGCAGCAAAGTGGGGCAGGGAATGAACACTGAAGCTTTCTTT
CASSKVGQGMNTEAFF
>TRBV2|NA|NA|TRBJ1-3
TGTGCCAGCACTGCAATCCACTCTGGAAACACCATATATTTT
CASTAIHSGNTIYF
>TRBV29-1|TRBD1|NA|TRBJ1-2
TGCAGCGGGAGGACAGGCCTATATGGCTACACCTTC
CSGRTGLYGYTF
>TRBV6-1|TRBD1|NA|TRBJ2-3
TGTGCCAGCAGTGAAGGACAGGGGAGAGATACGCAGTATTTT
CASSEGQGRDTQYF
>TRBV27|NA|few|TRBJ2-3
TGTGCCAGCAGCCGACTTATAACCGGGACAAGCACAGATACGCAGTATTTT
CASSRLITGTSTDTQYF
>TRBV30|NA|NA|TRBJ2-7
TGTGCCTGGAGTGTACTCGGGGGGCAGTACTTC
CAWSVLGGQYF
>TRBV9|TRBD2|NA|TRBJ2-5
TGTGCCAGCAGCGTTCAATCACCTAGCGGGGGGGCTTATGAAGAGACCCAGTACTTC
CASSVQSPSGGAYEETQYF
>TRBV2|NA|NA|TRBJ2-3
TGTGCCAGCAGTGAAATTGGCGGGGGCACAGATACGCAGTATTTT
CASSEIGGGTDTQYF
>TRBV4-1|TRBD2|NA|TRBJ2-1
TGCGCCAGCAGCCAAGCGTGGGGAGCGGGGGGCCATGAGCAGTTCTTC
CASSQAWGAGGHEQFF
>TRBV12-3/TRBV12-4|NA|NA|TRBJ1-1
TGTGCCAGCAGTTTAACAGGAAAGACTGAAGCTTTCTTT
CASSLTGKTEAFF
>TRBV7-2|TRBD1|NA|TRBJ1-2
TGTGCCAGCAGCTCGGGACAGGGGACCTATGGCTACACCTTC
CASSSGQGTYGYTF
>TRBV19|TRBD2|NA|TRBJ2-7
TGTGCCAGTAGTCCCCGCGGACTAGCGGGGGGTACCTACGAGCAGTACTTC
CASSPRGLAGGTYEQYF
>TRBV29-1|NA|NA|TRBJ2-5
TGCAGCGTGTCTGCCAACCAAGAGACCCAGTACTTC
CSVSANQETQYF
>TRBV5-5|TRBD2|NA|TRBJ2-2
TGTGCCAGCAGCTTGGCTGGGCTAGCGGGGCACACCGGGGAGCTGTTTTTT
CASSLAGLAGHTGELFF